These 6 T cell receptor beta chains originate from one sample sequenced in a study of blood T cell repertoires in COVID-19. Produced via immunoSEQ multiplex PCR; TCRdb's table is partial and in-frame only. The table has 270,000 or so clones, roughly nine tenths seen once. The sequenced sample consisted of peripheral blood. These receptors came from a middle-aged man with active or convalescent COVID-19.

The chain's CDR3 is CASATSGGRFYEQYF. The CDR3 nucleotides read TGTGCCAGCGCCACTAGCGGGGGCCGGTTCTACGAGCAGTACTTC. The V call is TRBV2, the J call TRBJ2-7, with TRBD2 matching over 11 bases. CDR3 size: 15 residues. The V and J ends lost 8 bases and 3 bases, in that order; junction bases with no gene match: 9. CDR1 and CDR2 from the germline V gene are SNHLY and FYNNEI. Full variable domain (rest looked up from reference TRBV2 and TRBJ2-7): EPEVTQTPSHQVTQMGQEVILRCVPISNHLYFYWYRQILGQKVEFLVSFYNNEISEKSEIFDDQFSVERPDGSNFTLKIRSTKLEDSAMYFCASATSGGRFYEQYFGPGTRLTVT.

This chain uses TRBV4-1 with TRBJ2-7; tentative D call: TRBD1 (6 bases). V gave up 4 bases and J gave up 7 bases, with 20 bases separating them. The CDR3 length is 15 residues. The germline gives CDR1 MGHRA, CDR2 YSYEKL. CDR3 loop: CASSPSSQGRWEQYF. Here the CDR3 DNA reads TGCGCCAGCAGCCCTAGCTCACAGGGACGTTGGGAGCAGTACTTC.

The chain employs TRBV6-1 and TRBJ1-3, with D possibly matching TRBD1 (6 bases). Trimming left V 5 bases short and J 1 base short, with 9 bases between. Germline CDR1 and CDR2: MNHNS and SASEGT. This CDR3 has 14 residues. The CDR3 sequence is CASSSQGSGNTIYF. The CDR3 DNA follows: TGTGCCAGCAGTTCACAGGGATCTGGAAACACCATATATTTT.

The chain employs TRBV2 and TRBJ2-3; a weak D match, TRBD2 (6 bases). V lost 4 bases and J lost 1, with 9 bases in between. Germline loops: CDR1 SNHLY, CDR2 FYNNEI. This CDR3 comprises 14 residues. The CDR3 DNA follows: TGTGCCAGCAGTGGAGGAGGGGGCACAGATACGCAGTATTTT. Protein product: CASSGGGGTDTQYF.

The gene calls are TRBV30 and TRBJ1-6; TRBD1 is a possible D gene (5 bases). The CDR3 spans 14 residues. In germline, CDR1 is GTSNPN, CDR2 SVGIG (reference sequence). With 2 bases removed from V and 5 bases from J, the gap between germline ends came to 10 bases. The CDR3 is CAWSTGLNNSPLHF. In nucleotides, the CDR3 is TGTGCCTGGAGTACGGGACTCAATAATTCACCCCTCCACTTT.

The rearrangement uses TRBV13 and TRBJ2-1, with 7 bases identical to TRBD2. CDR1 is PRHDT and CDR2 is FYEKMQ in the germline V gene (reference sequence). The V gene end was trimmed by 6 bases and the J gene end by 2 bases; junction bases not matched to a gene: 10. This CDR3 has 16 residues. The CDR3, as DNA: TGTGCCAGCAGTTCCACTAGCGTCGTGACCTACAATGAGCAGTTCTTC. Translating it yields CASSSTSVVTYNEQFF.